This TCR beta chain was recorded in a study of cytomegalovirus exposure and HLA in healthy donors. Findings of the study overall: Reports indicate that TCR beta sequences accurately predicted the HLA-A and HLA-B alleles of most subjects. Available immune exposure information covered CMV serostatus only. Certain sequence variants were highly shared and formed a cluster, and this cluster was likely a sequencing artifact.

The germline V gene has CDR1 SGHAT and CDR2 FQNNGV. This CDR3 comprises 14 residues. V was trimmed by 0 bases and J by 0 bases, leaving 3 bases between them. The PCR made use of 60 Vbeta and 13 Jbeta primers. The protocol was immunoSEQ multiplex PCR, while the TCRdb copy is restricted to in-frame clones and leaves out a portion. Here the sample spans tens of thousands of clones, about three quarters being singletons. Turning to this clone: Its specificity is unknown.

The rearrangement links TRBV11-2 to TRBJ1-5; D gene uncertain. The sequence derives from a male donor in good health and CMV-seropositive. The sequenced material came from PBMCs. The CDR3 loop reads CASSLDYSNQPQHF. Written as DNA, the CDR3 is TGTGCCAGCAGCTTAGATTATAGCAATCAGCCCCAGCATTTT.